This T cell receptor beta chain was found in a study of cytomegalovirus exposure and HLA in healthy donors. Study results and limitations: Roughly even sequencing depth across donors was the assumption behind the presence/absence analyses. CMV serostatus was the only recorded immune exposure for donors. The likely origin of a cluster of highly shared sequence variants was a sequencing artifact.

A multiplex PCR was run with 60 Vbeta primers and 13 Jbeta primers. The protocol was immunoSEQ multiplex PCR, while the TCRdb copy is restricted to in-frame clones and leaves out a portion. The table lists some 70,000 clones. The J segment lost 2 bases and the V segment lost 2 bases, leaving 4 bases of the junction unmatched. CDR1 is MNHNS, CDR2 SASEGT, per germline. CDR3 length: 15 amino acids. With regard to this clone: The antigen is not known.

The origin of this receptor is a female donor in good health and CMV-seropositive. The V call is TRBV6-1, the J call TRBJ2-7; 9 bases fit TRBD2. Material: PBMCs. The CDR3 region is CASSENLAGPYEQYF. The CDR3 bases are TGTGCCAGCAGTGAAAACCTAGCGGGACCCTACGAGCAGTACTTC.